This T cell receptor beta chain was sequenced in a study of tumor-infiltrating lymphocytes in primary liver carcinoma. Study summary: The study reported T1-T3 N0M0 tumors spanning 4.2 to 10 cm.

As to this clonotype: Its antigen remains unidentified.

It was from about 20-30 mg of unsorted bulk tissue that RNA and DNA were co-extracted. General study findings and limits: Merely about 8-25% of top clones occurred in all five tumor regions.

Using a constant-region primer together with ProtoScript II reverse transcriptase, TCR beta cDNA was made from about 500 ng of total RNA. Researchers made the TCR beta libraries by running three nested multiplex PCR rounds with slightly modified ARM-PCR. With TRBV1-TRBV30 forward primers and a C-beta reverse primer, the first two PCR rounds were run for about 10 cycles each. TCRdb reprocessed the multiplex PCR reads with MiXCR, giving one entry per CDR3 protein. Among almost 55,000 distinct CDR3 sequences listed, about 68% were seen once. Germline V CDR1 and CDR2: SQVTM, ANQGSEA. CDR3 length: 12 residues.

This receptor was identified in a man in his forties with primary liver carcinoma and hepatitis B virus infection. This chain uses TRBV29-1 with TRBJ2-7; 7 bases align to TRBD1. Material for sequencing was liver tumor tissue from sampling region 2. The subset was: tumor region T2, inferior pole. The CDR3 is CRAWQGAYEQYF. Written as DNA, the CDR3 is TGCAGGGCTTGGCAGGGGGCCTACGAGCAGTACTTC.